Presented here are 5 T cell receptor beta chains from one specimen sequenced in a study of shared clonotypes between healthy human individuals. CD45RO negativity and positive selection for CCR7 defined naive CD8 cells, a population that excluded terminally differentiated effector memory CD45RA+ cells. Produced via immunoSEQ multiplex PCR; TCRdb's table is partial and in-frame only. Here the sample spans about 2,100,000 clones, about 92% being singletons. The specimen sequenced was naive CD8+ T cells from PBMCs. Source of these receptors: a man aged 18-30 years in good health. Some clones in this sample may be carry-over from other donors' samples.

This clone was counted a few times. V usage is TRBV30 and J usage is TRBJ1-5; D remains unclear. Trimming removed 0 bases from V and 5 bases from J, with 8 bases in between. The CDR3 covers 13 residues. Germline assignment: CDR1 GTSNPN and CDR2 SVGIG (reference sequence). CDR3 coding DNA: TGTGCCTGGAGTGTAGGATGGGATCAGCCCCAGCATTTT. This translates into CAWSVGWDQPQHF.

The V call is TRBV6-5, the J call TRBJ1-4, with 9 bases that match TRBD1. The CDR3 is made up of 16 amino acids. Trimming at V came to 2 bases and at J to 3 bases, leaving 4 bases not matched to a gene. Looked up from germline, CDR1 is MNHEY and CDR2 is SVGAGI. The CDR3 sequence is CASSYGTGKANEKLFF. The CDR3 DNA reads as TGTGCCAGCAGTTACGGGACAGGGAAGGCTAATGAAAAACTGTTTTTT.

About this clone: Other DNA sequences within the sample encode an identical CDR3. This sequence joins TRBV19 and TRBJ1-1, with a tentative D call TRBD1 (5 bases). There are 12 residues in the CDR3. Germline CDR1 is LNHDA and CDR2 is SQIVND (reference sequence). Trimming took 9 bases from V and 1 from J, leaving 9 bases between them. The CDR3 sequence is CASLTGNTEAFF. The CDR3 DNA is TGTGCCAGCCTCACAGGGAACACTGAAGCTTTCTTT.

The chain has TRBV7-6 and TRBJ1-5; D not resolved. The CDR3 length is 15 residues. V dropped 5 bases and J dropped 4 bases, with 15 bases sitting between them. Germline assignment: CDR1 SGHVS and CDR2 FNYEAQ. The CDR3 DNA reads as TGTGCCAGCAGCCCGTCGGTGGAGGGAAATCAGCCCCAGCATTTT. It translates to CASSPSVEGNQPQHF. The entire variable domain, with the rest obtained from reference TRBV7-6 and TRBJ1-5, is as follows: GAGVSQSPRYKVTKRGQDVALRCDPISGHVSLYWYRQALGQGPEFLTYFNYEAQQDKSGLPNDRFSAERPEGSISTLTIQRTEQRDSAMYRCASSPSVEGNQPQHFGDGTRLSIL.

The chain uses TRBV19 and TRBJ2-4; D not resolved. The CDR3 runs 16 residues. Trimming took 6 bases from V and 0 from J, leaving 15 bases between them. The V gene's germline CDR1 is LNHDA and CDR2 SQIVND (reference sequence). This chain's CDR3 is CASSPDILLAKNIQYF. In nucleotides, the CDR3 is TGTGCCAGTAGCCCCGACATTCTCTTAGCCAAAAACATTCAGTACTTC.